This T cell receptor (beta chain) is drawn from a study of CD8 T cells in ankylosing spondylitis. TCRdb fed the 5' RACE reads into MiXCR, producing one record per CDR3 protein. The sample carries 200,000 to 250,000 distinct CDR3 sequences, around 18% recorded once. V lost 5 bases, J lost 4 bases, and 11 bases stayed unmatched. Germline V gene lookup returns CDR1 SNHLY and CDR2 FYNNEI. The CDR3 loop spans 17 amino acids. General observations from the study: A TCR beta motif made of eight highly homologous variants seemed typical of ankylosing spondylitis blood. Those disease-linked clones were CD8+; they were also relatively rare in peripheral blood.

This clonotype was seen a few times. Its antigen remains unidentified. The chain recombines TRBV2 with TRBJ2-3, with 11 bases aligning to TRBD2. This sequence originates from a male donor with ankylosing spondylitis. Material: blood, either unsorted or a sorted T cell fraction (not recorded which). The DNA for the CDR3 is TGTGCCAGCAGTTCCCCCGGGACTAGCGGTCCCGCAGATACGCAGTATTTT. Its protein product is CASSSPGTSGPADTQYF.